The rows below give T cell receptor beta chains drawn from one sample of a study of blood T cell repertoires in COVID-19. Produced via immunoSEQ multiplex PCR; TCRdb's table is partial and in-frame only. The profile shows around 160,000 clones, almost 90% of them singletons. Sequences were obtained from peripheral blood. These receptors all stem from a human donor in a cohort sampled during active COVID-19. CDR3s include the opening cysteine and the closing phenylalanine or tryptophan. The D gene is left open where the match is weak. Clone size is shown for a subset of rows, as once, few, many or a class of expanded clone.

J gene	D gene	clone size	V gene	CDR3 protein	CDR3 DNA
TRBJ1-4	-	-	TRBV5-4	CASRGDKPGTEKLFF	TGTGCCAGCAGGGGAGACAAGCCGGGAACGGAAAAACTGTTTTTT
TRBJ1-1	-	-	TRBV15	CATSITGSDTEAFF	TGTGCCACCAGCATCACCGGGTCGGACACTGAAGCTTTCTTT
TRBJ2-1	TRBD2	-	TRBV11-3	CASSLLAGPGEQFF	TGTGCCAGCAGCTTATTAGCGGGGCCTGGCGAGCAGTTCTTC
TRBJ2-3	TRBD2	-	TRBV5-4	CASSFGTNTDTQYF	TGTGCCAGCAGCTTCGGGACTAACACAGATACGCAGTATTTT
TRBJ1-1	-	few	TRBV5-1	CASSWSSGNDNTEAFF	TGCGCCAGCAGCTGGTCGTCGGGGAATGATAACACTGAAGCTTTCTTT
TRBJ2-7	TRBD2	-	TRBV28	CASSSPGLAGGLSYEQYF	TGTGCCAGCAGTTCCCCGGGACTAGCGGGAGGTCTCTCCTACGAGCAGTACTTC
TRBJ2-2	TRBD2	-	TRBV5-1	CASSLTRLARNTGELFF	TGCGCCAGCAGCTTAACTCGACTAGCGCGAAACACCGGGGAGCTGTTTTTT
TRBJ1-3	-	-	TRBV5-1	CASSPGRSYSGNTIYF	TGCGCCAGCAGCCCTGGCAGATCTTACTCTGGAAACACCATATATTTT
TRBJ2-7	-	-	TRBV2	CASRDDRAYEQYF	TGTGCCAGCAGGGATGACAGAGCCTACGAGCAGTACTTC
TRBJ2-7	-	-	TRBV14	CASSQEMTTVREQYF	TGTGCCAGCAGCCAAGAAATGACTACGGTTCGGGAGCAGTACTTC
TRBJ2-5	TRBD1	-	TRBV24-1	CATSDKIGTGFETQYF	TGTGCCACCAGTGACAAAATAGGGACAGGGTTTGAGACCCAGTACTTC
TRBJ1-6	TRBD1	-	TRBV18	CASSPSTGESPLHF	TGTGCCAGCTCACCCTCAACAGGGGAATCACCCCTCCACTTT
TRBJ2-5	TRBD1	-	TRBV11-3	CASSLGTGVETQYF	TGTGCCAGCAGCTTAGGTACAGGGGTAGAGACCCAGTACTTC
TRBJ1-1	-	-	TRBV28	CASKGSGLTEAFF	TGTGCCTCTAAAGGATCAGGCCTCACTGAAGCTTTCTTT
TRBJ2-3	TRBD1	once	TRBV18	CASSPARGNTDTQYF	TGTGCCAGCTCACCGGCCAGGGGGAACACAGATACGCAGTATTTT
TRBJ2-7	TRBD1	-	TRBV28	CASSNYRGPYEQYF	TGTGCCAGCAGTAACTACAGGGGACCCTACGAGCAGTACTTC
TRBJ2-1	TRBD2	-	TRBV28	CASSLLAGMFF	TGTGCCAGCAGTTTACTAGCGGGTATGTTCTTC
TRBJ1-1	TRBD1	-	TRBV30	CAWSYGTGGYTEAFF	TGTGCCTGGAGTTACGGGACAGGGGGCTACACTGAAGCTTTCTTT
TRBJ2-5	-	-	TRBV5-4	CASSLRGSRAQETQYF	TGTGCCAGCAGCTTGAGGGGTAGTAGGGCGCAAGAGACCCAGTACTTC
TRBJ2-3	-	-	TRBV4-3	CASSQVRVSRVRGSGADTQYF	TGCGCCAGCAGCCAAGTACGGGTCTCGCGGGTGCGTGGGTCGGGAGCAGATACGCAGTATTTT
TRBJ2-7	-	-	TRBV5-1	CASRVGQSYEQYF	TGCGCCAGCAGGGTCGGACAGAGCTACGAGCAGTACTTC
TRBJ2-3	-	-	TRBV5-1	CASSYDSTDTQYF	TGCGCCAGCAGCTACGACTCCACAGATACGCAGTATTTT
TRBJ2-2	-	-	TRBV7-2	CASSRTTTLVSGELFF	TGTGCCAGCAGCCGGACAACGACGCTGGTTTCCGGGGAGCTGTTTTTT
TRBJ2-5	TRBD2	once	TRBV28	CASSLRRGGSETQYF	TGTGCCAGCAGTTTGAGGCGGGGGGGTTCTGAGACCCAGTACTTC
TRBJ2-7	TRBD1	-	TRBV29-1	CSVGTGTIRDEQYF	TGCAGCGTTGGGACAGGGACGATACGGGACGAGCAGTACTTC
TRBJ2-3	-	-	TRBV6-6	CASSYSRSSSTDTQYF	TGTGCCAGCAGTTACTCGCGGAGTTCTAGCACAGATACGCAGTATTTT
TRBJ2-7	TRBD2	-	TRBV7-2	CASSPRGGSYEQYF	TGTGCCAGCAGCCCTCGGGGGGGATCCTACGAGCAGTACTTC
TRBJ2-1	-	-	TRBV2	CASSETRSSNEQFF	TGTGCCAGCAGTGAAACTAGGTCGTCCAATGAGCAGTTCTTC
TRBJ1-1	-	-	TRBV18	CASSPKGADWGTEAFF	TGTGCCAGCTCACCGAAAGGGGCAGACTGGGGCACTGAAGCTTTCTTT
TRBJ2-7	TRBD1	-	TRBV28	CASRAGQGVYEQYF	TGTGCCAGCAGAGCGGGACAGGGCGTCTACGAGCAGTACTTC
TRBJ2-7	TRBD2	-	TRBV2	CASSAPRLAAYEQYF	TGTGCCAGCAGTGCCCCCCGACTAGCCGCCTACGAGCAGTACTTC
TRBJ2-3	-	once	TRBV5-1	CASSSQTAGTDTQYF	TGCGCCAGCAGCTCACAAACAGCGGGTACAGATACGCAGTATTTT
TRBJ2-1	TRBD2	-	TRBV18	CASSIRGLAGGPRINEQFF	TGTGCCAGCTCAATCCGAGGGCTAGCGGGAGGGCCCAGGATCAATGAGCAGTTCTTC
TRBJ1-5	-	-	TRBV28	CASSHGTPNQPQHF	TGTGCCAGCAGTCACGGGACACCTAATCAGCCCCAGCATTTT
TRBJ2-7	-	-	TRBV12-3/TRBV12-4	CASSVIRGYEQYF	TGTGCCAGCAGTGTTATCAGGGGTTACGAGCAGTACTTC
TRBJ2-7	TRBD2	few	TRBV30	CAWSVPGRVHEQYF	TGTGCCTGGAGTGTCCCCGGGAGGGTCCACGAGCAGTACTTC
TRBJ2-2	TRBD2	few	TRBV7-9	CASSPVRLAGVSGELFF	TGTGCCAGCAGCCCCGTCCGGCTAGCGGGAGTATCCGGGGAGCTGTTTTTT
TRBJ2-2	TRBD1	-	TRBV24-1	CATSDFEGAGTGELFF	TGTGCCACCAGTGATTTCGAGGGGGCTGGTACCGGGGAGCTGTTTTTT
TRBJ1-4	TRBD1	-	TRBV30	CAWTTGATNEKLFF	TGTGCCTGGACCACAGGGGCAACTAATGAAAAACTGTTTTTT
TRBJ1-2	-	-	TRBV6-5	CASSYNTYGYTF	TGTGCCAGCAGTTATAACACGTATGGCTACACCTTC
TRBJ2-1	-	-	TRBV5-6	CASSLGDSPPYNEQFF	TGTGCCAGCAGCTTAGGGGACTCCCCCCCCTACAATGAGCAGTTCTTC
TRBJ2-1	-	-	TRBV11-2	CASSSDTIYNEQFF	TGTGCCAGCAGCTCTGACACCATCTACAATGAGCAGTTCTTC
TRBJ2-1	-	-	TRBV28	CASSPGGHLSYNEQFF	TGTGCCAGCTCTCCCGGGGGGCACCTCTCCTACAATGAGCAGTTCTTC
TRBJ1-6	-	-	TRBV2	CASSVDRDSPLHF	TGTGCCAGCAGTGTGGACAGAGACTCACCCCTCCACTTT